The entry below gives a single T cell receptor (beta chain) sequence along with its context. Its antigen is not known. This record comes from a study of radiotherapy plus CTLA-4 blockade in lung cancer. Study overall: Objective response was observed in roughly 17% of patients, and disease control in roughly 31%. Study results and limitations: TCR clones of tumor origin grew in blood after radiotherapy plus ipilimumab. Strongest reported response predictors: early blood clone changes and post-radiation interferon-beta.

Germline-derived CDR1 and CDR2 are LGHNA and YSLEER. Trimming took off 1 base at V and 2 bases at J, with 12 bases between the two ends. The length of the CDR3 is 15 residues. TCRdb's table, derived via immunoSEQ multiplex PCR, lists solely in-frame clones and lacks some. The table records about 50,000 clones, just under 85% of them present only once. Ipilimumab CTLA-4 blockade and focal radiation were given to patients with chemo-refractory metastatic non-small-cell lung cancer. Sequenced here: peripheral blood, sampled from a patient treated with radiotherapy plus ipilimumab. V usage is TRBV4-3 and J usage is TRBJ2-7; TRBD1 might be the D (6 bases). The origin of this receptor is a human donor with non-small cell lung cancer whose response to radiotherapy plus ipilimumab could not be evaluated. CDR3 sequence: CASSQVTGNTYEQYF. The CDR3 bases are TGCGCCAGCAGCCAAGTGACAGGAAATACCTACGAGCAGTACTTC.